This T cell receptor (beta chain) originates from a study of cytomegalovirus exposure and HLA in healthy donors. Study findings and constraints: CMV serostatus stood as the only immune exposure information on hand. The study listed approximately 160 cytomegalovirus-associated TCR beta chains.

The germline CDR1 and CDR2 sequences are SGHRS and YFSETQ. The CDR3 is 14 amino acids. V lost 1 base to trimming and J lost 9 bases, with 14 bases between them. 60 Vbeta and 13 Jbeta primers were used in PCR. Measured with immunoSEQ multiplex PCR; TCRdb has only the in-frame clones, and not every one. The sample carries 70,000 to 95,000 clones, more than 60% recorded once. This clone was seen once. As yet, its antigen is unknown. The chain has TRBV5-1 and TRBJ2-1, with D possibly matching TRBD1 (5 bases). Source material: PBMCs. The clonotype originates from a man in his forties or fifties in good health and CMV-seronegative. CDR3 sequence reads: CASSLPISGAEQFF. In DNA, the CDR3 is TGCGCCAGCAGCTTGCCGATTAGTGGGGCTGAGCAGTTCTTC.